The T cell receptor (beta chain) described here comes from a study of regulatory T cells in long-lasting Graves disease. Findings and limits, study-wide: Under persistent disease, TRBV28, TRBJ1-2 and TRBJ2-5 were used preferentially.

This CDR3 has 15 residues. Trimming at V came to 6 bases and at J to 3 bases, leaving 10 bases not matched to a gene. Germline V gene sequence: CDR1 MGHDK, CDR2 SYGVNS. Time point defined: persistent/refractory GD, antithyroid drugs over 5 years with positive TRAb. There was RNA extracted from PBMCs, and the TCR library was made from it. Nine milliliters of peripheral blood were taken and placed in EDTA tubes. This clonotype appeared a few times. Its cognate antigen is unknown. Assembly of TCR beta libraries relied on iRepertoire HTBI primers together with Arm-PCR of CDR3 regions. Using its own MiXCR run on the multiplex PCR reads, TCRdb lists one record per CDR3 protein. The table shows approximately 690,000 distinct CDR3 sequences, with about 30% occurring only once.

This clonotype was sampled from a female donor with Graves disease. The V and J genes are TRBV25-1 and TRBJ2-7; 8 bases are a match to TRBD2. The sequences come from peripheral blood mononuclear cells (PBMCs), collected when the disease was refractory, from a patient treated with antithyroid drugs. CDR3 sequence reads: CASSDPGLGVYEQYF. As DNA, the CDR3 is TGTGCCAGCAGCGACCCGGGACTAGGGGTCTACGAGCAGTACTTC.